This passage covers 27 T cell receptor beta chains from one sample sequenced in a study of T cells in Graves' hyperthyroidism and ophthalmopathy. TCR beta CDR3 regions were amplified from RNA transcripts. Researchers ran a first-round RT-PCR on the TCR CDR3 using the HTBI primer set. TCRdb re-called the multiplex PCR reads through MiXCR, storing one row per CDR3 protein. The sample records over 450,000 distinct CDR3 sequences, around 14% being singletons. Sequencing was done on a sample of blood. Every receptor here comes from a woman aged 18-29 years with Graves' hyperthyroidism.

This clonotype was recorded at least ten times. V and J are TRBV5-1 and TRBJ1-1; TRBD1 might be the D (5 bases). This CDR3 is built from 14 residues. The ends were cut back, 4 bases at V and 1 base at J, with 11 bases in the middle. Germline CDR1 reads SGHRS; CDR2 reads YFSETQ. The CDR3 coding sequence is TGCGCCAGCAGCAAGCTGACAGCGAACACTGAAGCTTTCTTT. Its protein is CASSKLTANTEAFF. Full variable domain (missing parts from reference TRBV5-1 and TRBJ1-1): KAGVTQTPRYLIKTRGQQVTLSCSPISGHRSVSWYQQTPGQGLQFLFEYFSETQRNKGNFPGRFSGRQFSNSRSEMNVSTLELGDSALYLCASSKLTANTEAFFGQGTRLTVV.

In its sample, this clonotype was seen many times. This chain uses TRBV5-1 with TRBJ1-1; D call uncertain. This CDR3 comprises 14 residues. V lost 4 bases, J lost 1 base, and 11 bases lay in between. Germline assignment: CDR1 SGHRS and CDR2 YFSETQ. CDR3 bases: TGCGCCAGCAGCCGGCACACGGGGAACACTGAAGCTTTCTTT. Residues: CASSRHTGNTEAFF.

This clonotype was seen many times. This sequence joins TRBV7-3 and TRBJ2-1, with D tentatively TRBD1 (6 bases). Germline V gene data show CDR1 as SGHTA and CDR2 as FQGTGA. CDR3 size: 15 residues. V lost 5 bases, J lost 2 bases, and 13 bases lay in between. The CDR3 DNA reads TGTGCCAGCAGCGACGACGGACAGCCCTACAATGAGCAGTTCTTC. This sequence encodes CASSDDGQPYNEQFF.

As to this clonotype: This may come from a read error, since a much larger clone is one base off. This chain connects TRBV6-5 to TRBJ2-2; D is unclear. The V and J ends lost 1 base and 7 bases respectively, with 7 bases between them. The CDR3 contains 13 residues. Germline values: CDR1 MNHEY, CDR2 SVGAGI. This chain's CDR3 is CASSYWWVGELFF. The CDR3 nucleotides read TGTGCCAGCAGTTACTGGTGGGTCGGGGAGCTGTTTTTT.

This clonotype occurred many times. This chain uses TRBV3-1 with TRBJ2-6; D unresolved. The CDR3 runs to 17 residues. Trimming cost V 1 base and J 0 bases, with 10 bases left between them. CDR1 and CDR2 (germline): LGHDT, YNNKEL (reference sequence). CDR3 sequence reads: CASSQVLRSSGANVLTF. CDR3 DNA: TGTGCCAGCAGCCAAGTCCTTCGGAGCTCTGGGGCCAACGTCCTGACTTTC. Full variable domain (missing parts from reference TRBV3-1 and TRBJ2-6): DTAVSQTPKYLVTQMGNDKSIKCEQNLGHDTMYWYKQDSKKFLKIMFSYNNKELIINETVPNRFSPKSPDKAHLNLHINSLELGDSAVYFCASSQVLRSSGANVLTFGAGSRLTVL.

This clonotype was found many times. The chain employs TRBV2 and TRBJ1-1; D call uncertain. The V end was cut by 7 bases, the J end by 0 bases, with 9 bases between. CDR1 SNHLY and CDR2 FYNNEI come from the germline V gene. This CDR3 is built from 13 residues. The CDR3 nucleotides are TGTGCCAGCAATGAGGGTCTGAACACTGAAGCTTTCTTT. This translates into CASNEGLNTEAFF.

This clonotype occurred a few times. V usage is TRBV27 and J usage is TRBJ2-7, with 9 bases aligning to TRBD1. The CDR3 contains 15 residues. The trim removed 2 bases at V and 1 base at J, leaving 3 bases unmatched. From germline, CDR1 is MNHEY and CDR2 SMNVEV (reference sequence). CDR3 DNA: TGTGCCAGCAGTTTAGGGACAGGGATTTCCTACGAGCAGTACTTC. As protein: CASSLGTGISYEQYF.

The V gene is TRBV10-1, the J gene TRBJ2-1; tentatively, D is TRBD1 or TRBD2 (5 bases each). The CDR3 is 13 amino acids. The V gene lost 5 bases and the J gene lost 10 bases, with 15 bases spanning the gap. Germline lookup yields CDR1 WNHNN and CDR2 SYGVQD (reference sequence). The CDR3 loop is CASSSRFEGEQFF. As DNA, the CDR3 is TGCGCCAGCAGTTCGCGTTTCGAGGGGGAGCAGTTCTTC.

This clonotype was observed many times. The CDR3: CASSPLSIGETQYF. Written as DNA, the CDR3 is TGTGCCAGCAGTCCTCTTAGTATCGGTGAGACCCAGTACTTC. This chain links TRBV6-1 with TRBJ2-5, with D unresolved. The CDR3 covers 14 residues. CDR1 is MNHNS and CDR2 is SASEGT in the germline V gene. V was shortened by 5 bases and J by 5 bases, with 15 bases between the two germline ends.

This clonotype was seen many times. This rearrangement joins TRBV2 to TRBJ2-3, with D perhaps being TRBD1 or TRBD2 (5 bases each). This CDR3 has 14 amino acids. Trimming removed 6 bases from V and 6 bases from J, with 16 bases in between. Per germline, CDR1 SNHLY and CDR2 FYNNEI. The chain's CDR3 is CASSRRGVGDTQYF. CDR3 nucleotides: TGTGCCAGCAGCAGAAGGGGAGTCGGGGATACGCAGTATTTT.

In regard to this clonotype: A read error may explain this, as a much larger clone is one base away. In DNA form, the CDR3 reads TGTGCCAGCAGTGACTCGTGGGAGCGGGTTAGTGAGGAGTTCTTC. This encodes CASSDSWERVSEEFF. The chain joins TRBV2 to TRBJ2-1; tentatively, D is TRBD2 (6 bases). Germline V CDR1 and CDR2: SNHLY, FYNNEI. This CDR3 spans 15 amino acids. Full variable domain (remainder filled in from reference TRBV2 and TRBJ2-1): EPEVTQTPSHQVTQMGQEVILRCVPISNHLYFYWYRQILGQKVEFLVSFYNNEISEKSEIFDDQFSVERPDGSNFTLKIRSTKLEDSAMYFCASSDSWERVSEEFFGPGTRLTVL.

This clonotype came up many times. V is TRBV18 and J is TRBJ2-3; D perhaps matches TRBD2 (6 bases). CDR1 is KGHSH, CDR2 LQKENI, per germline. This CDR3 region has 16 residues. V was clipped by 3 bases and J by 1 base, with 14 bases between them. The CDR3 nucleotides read TGTGCCAGCTCACCCGTTACTAGCCCCGGCACAGATACGCAGTATTTT. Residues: CASSPVTSPGTDTQYF. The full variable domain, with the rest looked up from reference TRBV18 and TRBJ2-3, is NAGVMQNPRHLVRRRGQEARLRCSPMKGHSHVYWYRQLPEEGLKFMVYLQKENIIDESGMPKERFSAEFPKEGPSILRIQQVVRGDSAAYFCASSPVTSPGTDTQYFGPGTRLTVL.

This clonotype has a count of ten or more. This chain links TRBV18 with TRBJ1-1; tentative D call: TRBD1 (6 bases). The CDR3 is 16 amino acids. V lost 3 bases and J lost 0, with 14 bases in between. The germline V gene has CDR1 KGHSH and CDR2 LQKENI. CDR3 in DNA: TGTGCCAGCTCACCGGGGGCGAGCCTGATGAACACTGAAGCTTTCTTT. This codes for CASSPGASLMNTEAFF.

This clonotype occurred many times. The CDR3: CASSKAVVPYEQYF. The CDR3 DNA sequence: TGTGCCAGTAGTAAGGCGGTAGTTCCCTACGAGCAGTACTTC. The rearrangement links TRBV19 to TRBJ2-7; D ambiguous. The CDR3 runs 14 residues. V was trimmed by 4 bases and J by 2 bases, leaving 12 bases between them. From germline, CDR1 is LNHDA and CDR2 SQIVND (reference sequence).

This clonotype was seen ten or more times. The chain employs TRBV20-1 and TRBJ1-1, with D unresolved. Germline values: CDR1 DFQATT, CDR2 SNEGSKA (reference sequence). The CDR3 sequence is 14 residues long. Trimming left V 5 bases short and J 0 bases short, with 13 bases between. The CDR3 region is CSAPAAAMNTEAFF. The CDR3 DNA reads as TGCAGTGCTCCGGCAGCCGCTATGAACACTGAAGCTTTCTTT.

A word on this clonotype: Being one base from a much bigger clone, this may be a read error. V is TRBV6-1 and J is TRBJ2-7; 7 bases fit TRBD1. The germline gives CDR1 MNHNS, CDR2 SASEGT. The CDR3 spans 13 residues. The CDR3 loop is CPSMDRTAYEQYF. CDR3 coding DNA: TGTCCCAGCATGGACAGGACGGCGTACGAGCAGTACTTC.

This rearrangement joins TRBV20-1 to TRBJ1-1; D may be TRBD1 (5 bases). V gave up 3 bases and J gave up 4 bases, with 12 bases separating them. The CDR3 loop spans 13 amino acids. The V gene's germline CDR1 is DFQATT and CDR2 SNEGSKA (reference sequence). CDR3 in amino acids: CSARAGFVTEAFF. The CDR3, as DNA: TGCAGTGCTAGGGCAGGGTTTGTCACTGAAGCTTTCTTT.

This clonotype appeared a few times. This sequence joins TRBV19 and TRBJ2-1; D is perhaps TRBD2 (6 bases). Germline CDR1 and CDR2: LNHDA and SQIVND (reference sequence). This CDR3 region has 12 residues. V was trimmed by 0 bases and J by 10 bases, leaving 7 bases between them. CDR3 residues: CASSIEAGEQFF. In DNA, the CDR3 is TGTGCCAGTAGTATAGAGGCGGGGGAGCAGTTCTTC.

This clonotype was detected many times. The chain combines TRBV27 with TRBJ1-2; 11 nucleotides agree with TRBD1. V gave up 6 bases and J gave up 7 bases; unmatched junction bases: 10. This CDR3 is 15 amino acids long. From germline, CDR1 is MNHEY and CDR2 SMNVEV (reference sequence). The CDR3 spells CASRSVRTGGRGYTF. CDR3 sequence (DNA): TGTGCCAGCAGGTCCGTCCGGACAGGGGGCCGTGGCTACACCTTC.

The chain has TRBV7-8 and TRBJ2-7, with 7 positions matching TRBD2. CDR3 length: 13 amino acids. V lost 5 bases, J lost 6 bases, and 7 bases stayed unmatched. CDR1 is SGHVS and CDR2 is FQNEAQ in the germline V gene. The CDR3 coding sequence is TGTGCCAGCAGCCCGACTAGGGAGGGCGAGCAGTACGTC. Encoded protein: CASSPTREGEQYV.

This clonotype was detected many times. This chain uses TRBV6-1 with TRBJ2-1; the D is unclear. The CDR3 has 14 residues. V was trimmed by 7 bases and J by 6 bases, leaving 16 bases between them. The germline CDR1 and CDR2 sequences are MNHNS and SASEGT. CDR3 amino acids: CASTQVSPGNEQFF. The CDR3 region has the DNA TGTGCCAGCACCCAAGTCAGCCCCGGCAATGAGCAGTTCTTC.

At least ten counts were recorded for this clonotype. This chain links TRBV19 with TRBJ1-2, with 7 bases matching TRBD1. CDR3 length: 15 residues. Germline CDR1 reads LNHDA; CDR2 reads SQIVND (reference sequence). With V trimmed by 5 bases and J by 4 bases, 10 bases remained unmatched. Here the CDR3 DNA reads TGTGCCAGTAGTCCTTGGGACAGTCGGGGCTATGGCTACACCTTC. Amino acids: CASSPWDSRGYGYTF. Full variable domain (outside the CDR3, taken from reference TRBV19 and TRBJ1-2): DGGITQSPKYLFRKEGQNVTLSCEQNLNHDAMYWYRQDPGQGLRLIYYSQIVNDFQKGDIAEGYSVSREKKESFPLTVTSAQKNPTAFYLCASSPWDSRGYGYTFGSGTRLTVV.

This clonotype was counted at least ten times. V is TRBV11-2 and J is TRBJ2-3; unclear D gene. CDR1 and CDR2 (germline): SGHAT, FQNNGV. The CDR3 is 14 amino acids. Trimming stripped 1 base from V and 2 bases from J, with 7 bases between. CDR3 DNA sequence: TGTGCCAGCAGCTTAGGCAGGTCCACAGATACGCAGTATTTT. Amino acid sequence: CASSLGRSTDTQYF.

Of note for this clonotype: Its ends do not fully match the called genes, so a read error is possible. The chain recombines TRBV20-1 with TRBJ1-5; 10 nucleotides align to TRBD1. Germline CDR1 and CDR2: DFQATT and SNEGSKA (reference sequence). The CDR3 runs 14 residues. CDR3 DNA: TGCAGTGCTGGACAGGGGGGCTTCAATCAGCCCCGGCATTTT. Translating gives CSAGQGGFNQPRHF.

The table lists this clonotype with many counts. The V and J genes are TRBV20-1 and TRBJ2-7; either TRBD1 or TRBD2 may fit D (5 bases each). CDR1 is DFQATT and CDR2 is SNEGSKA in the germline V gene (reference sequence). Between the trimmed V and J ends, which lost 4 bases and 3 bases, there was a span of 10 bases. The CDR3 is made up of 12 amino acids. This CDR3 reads CSANDGGYEQYF. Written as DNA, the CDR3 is TGCAGTGCTAACGATGGGGGCTACGAGCAGTACTTC.

The CDR3 protein is CSAHRDRSYEQYF. The CDR3 coding sequence is TGCAGTGCCCACCGGGACAGGTCCTACGAGCAGTACTTC. V gene TRBV20-1 combines with J gene TRBJ2-7; 8 bases fit TRBD1. This CDR3 is built from 13 residues. Unmatched junction bases numbered 5, after V lost 6 bases and J lost 1 base. CDR1 is DFQATT, CDR2 SNEGSKA, per germline (reference sequence).

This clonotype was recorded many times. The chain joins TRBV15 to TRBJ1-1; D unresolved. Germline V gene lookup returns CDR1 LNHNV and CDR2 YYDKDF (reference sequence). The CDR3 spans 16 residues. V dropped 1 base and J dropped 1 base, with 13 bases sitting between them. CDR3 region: CATSRAREGGNTEAFF. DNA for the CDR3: TGTGCCACCAGCAGAGCGCGGGAAGGCGGGAACACTGAAGCTTTCTTT.